These T cell receptor beta chains were read from a single sample in a study of cytomegalovirus exposure and HLA in healthy donors. The protocol was immunoSEQ multiplex PCR, while the TCRdb copy is restricted to in-frame clones and leaves out a portion. The sample has roughly 130,000 clones, about 91% seen once. The sample comprised PBMCs. Receptors originate from a woman younger than 35 in good health and CMV-seropositive. CDR3s include the opening cysteine and the closing phenylalanine or tryptophan. Each record gives: clone size, V gene, J gene, D gene, CDR3 protein, CDR3 DNA. D genes are given only for firm matches. Clone size appears in some rows only: once, few, many, or a class for an expanded clone.

clone size: few; V gene: TRBV30; J gene: TRBJ1-1; D gene: -; CDR3 protein: CAWSVSGRTEAFF; CDR3 DNA: TGTGCCTGGAGTGTTTCAGGGAGGACTGAAGCTTTCTTT
clone size: -; V gene: TRBV10-2; J gene: TRBJ1-1; D gene: TRBD1; CDR3 protein: CASSRQGGNTEAFF; CDR3 DNA: TGCGCCAGCAGCCGACAGGGAGGTAACACTGAAGCTTTCTTT
clone size: -; V gene: TRBV6-1; J gene: TRBJ1-5; D gene: -; CDR3 protein: CASSDGGAGRNQPQHF; CDR3 DNA: TGTGCCAGCAGTGATGGAGGGGCAGGGCGCAATCAGCCCCAGCATTTT
clone size: -; V gene: TRBV27; J gene: TRBJ2-1; D gene: TRBD2; CDR3 protein: CASSLSGGDYNEQFF; CDR3 DNA: TGTGCCAGCAGTTTGAGCGGGGGGGACTACAATGAGCAGTTCTTC
clone size: -; V gene: TRBV7-2; J gene: TRBJ2-7; D gene: TRBD1; CDR3 protein: CASSLGQGSHEQYF; CDR3 DNA: TGTGCCAGCAGCTTAGGACAGGGCAGCCACGAGCAGTACTTC
clone size: -; V gene: TRBV12-5; J gene: TRBJ1-2; D gene: -; CDR3 protein: CASGQDSYGYTF; CDR3 DNA: TGTGCTAGTGGACAGGACAGCTATGGCTACACCTTC
clone size: -; V gene: TRBV9; J gene: TRBJ1-3; D gene: TRBD1; CDR3 protein: CASSALPGQSNGNTIYF; CDR3 DNA: TGTGCCAGCAGCGCGTTACCGGGACAGAGTAATGGAAACACCATATATTTT
clone size: -; V gene: TRBV27; J gene: TRBJ1-6; D gene: TRBD1; CDR3 protein: CASSFSQGALYNSPLHF; CDR3 DNA: TGTGCCAGCAGTTTTTCACAGGGGGCTCTCTATAATTCACCCCTCCACTTT
clone size: -; V gene: TRBV27; J gene: TRBJ2-7; D gene: -; CDR3 protein: CASSLGAGKYEQYF; CDR3 DNA: TGTGCCAGCTCCTTAGGGGCAGGGAAATACGAGCAGTACTTC
clone size: -; V gene: TRBV7-2; J gene: TRBJ1-4; D gene: -; CDR3 protein: CASSMRGEKLFF; CDR3 DNA: TGTGCCAGCAGCATGAGAGGGGAAAAACTGTTTTTT
clone size: -; V gene: TRBV6-6; J gene: TRBJ2-7; D gene: -; CDR3 protein: CASSPRTEARGEQYF; CDR3 DNA: TGTGCCAGCAGTCCTCGGACGGAGGCGAGAGGGGAGCAGTACTTC
clone size: -; V gene: TRBV10-3; J gene: TRBJ2-7; D gene: TRBD1; CDR3 protein: CAATDRPTSYEQYF; CDR3 DNA: TGTGCCGCGACGGACAGGCCCACTTCCTACGAGCAGTACTTC
clone size: -; V gene: TRBV7-2; J gene: TRBJ2-7; D gene: TRBD1; CDR3 protein: CASSLSQGAYEQYF; CDR3 DNA: TGTGCCAGCAGCTTATCGCAGGGGGCCTACGAGCAGTACTTC
clone size: -; V gene: TRBV28; J gene: TRBJ1-2; D gene: -; CDR3 protein: CASRVATGSPVF; CDR3 DNA: -
clone size: -; V gene: TRBV6-5; J gene: TRBJ2-1; D gene: TRBD1; CDR3 protein: CASSRQGFREQFF; CDR3 DNA: TGTGCCAGCAGTCGACAGGGGTTTCGCGAGCAGTTCTTC
clone size: -; V gene: TRBV18; J gene: TRBJ2-1; D gene: -; CDR3 protein: CASSPEDYSYNEQFF; CDR3 DNA: TGTGCCAGCTCCCCCGAGGACTATTCCTACAATGAGCAGTTCTTC
clone size: once; V gene: TRBV5-1; J gene: TRBJ1-1; D gene: -; CDR3 protein: CASSGTSRGTEAFF; CDR3 DNA: TGCGCCAGCAGCGGGACATCCAGGGGAACTGAAGCTTTCTTT
clone size: -; V gene: TRBV19; J gene: TRBJ1-5; D gene: -; CDR3 protein: CASRADISQGAQHF; CDR3 DNA: TGTGCCAGTAGGGCGGACATCTCCCAAGGAGCCCAGCATTTT
clone size: -; V gene: TRBV7-3; J gene: TRBJ2-7; D gene: -; CDR3 protein: CASSPTHTSYEQYF; CDR3 DNA: TGTGCCAGCAGCCCGACACACACCTCCTACGAGCAGTACTTC
clone size: -; V gene: TRBV6-5; J gene: TRBJ2-7; D gene: TRBD1; CDR3 protein: CASSSPKPGQGREQYF; CDR3 DNA: TGTGCCAGCAGTTCTCCCAAACCGGGACAGGGGCGCGAGCAGTACTTC
clone size: -; V gene: TRBV6-5; J gene: TRBJ1-6; D gene: TRBD1; CDR3 protein: CASSYSTGQGNSPLHF; CDR3 DNA: TGTGCCAGCAGTTACTCCACGGGACAGGGAAATTCACCCCTCCACTTT
clone size: -; V gene: TRBV2; J gene: TRBJ1-5; D gene: TRBD1; CDR3 protein: CASRAPGTGGNQPQHF; CDR3 DNA: TGTGCCAGCAGGGCGCCCGGGACAGGGGGAAATCAGCCCCAGCATTTT
clone size: -; V gene: TRBV6-1; J gene: TRBJ1-2; D gene: TRBD1; CDR3 protein: CASALGQGEVYGYTF; CDR3 DNA: TGTGCCAGCGCGTTGGGTCAGGGGGAGGTCTATGGCTACACCTTC
clone size: -; V gene: TRBV29-1; J gene: TRBJ2-7; D gene: TRBD2; CDR3 protein: CSVEGVAGGSASYEQYF; CDR3 DNA: TGCAGCGTTGAAGGGGTAGCGGGGGGGAGCGCCTCCTACGAGCAGTACTTC